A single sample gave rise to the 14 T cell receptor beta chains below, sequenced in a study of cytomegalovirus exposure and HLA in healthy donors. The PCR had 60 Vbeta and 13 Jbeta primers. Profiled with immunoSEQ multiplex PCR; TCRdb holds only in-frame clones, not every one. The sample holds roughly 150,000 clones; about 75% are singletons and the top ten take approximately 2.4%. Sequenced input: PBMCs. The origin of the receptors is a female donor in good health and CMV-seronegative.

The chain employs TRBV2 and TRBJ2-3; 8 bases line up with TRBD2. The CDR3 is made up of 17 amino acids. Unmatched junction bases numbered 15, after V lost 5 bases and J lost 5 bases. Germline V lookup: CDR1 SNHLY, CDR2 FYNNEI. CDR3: CASSFDTRGGPGDTQYF. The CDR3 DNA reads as TGTGCCAGCAGTTTCGACACCCGGGGGGGGCCGGGAGATACGCAGTATTTT.

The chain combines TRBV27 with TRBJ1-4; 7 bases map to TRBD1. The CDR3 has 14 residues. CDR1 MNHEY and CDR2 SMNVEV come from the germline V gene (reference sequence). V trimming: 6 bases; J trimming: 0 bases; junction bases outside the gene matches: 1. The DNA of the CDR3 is TGTGCCAGCAGCCAGGGGGCAACTAATGAAAAACTGTTTTTT. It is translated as CASSQGATNEKLFF.

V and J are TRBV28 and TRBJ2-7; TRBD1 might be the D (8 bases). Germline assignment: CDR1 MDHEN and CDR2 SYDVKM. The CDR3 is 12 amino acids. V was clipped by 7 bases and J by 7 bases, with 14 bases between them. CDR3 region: CASTPQGGEQYF. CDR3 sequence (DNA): TGTGCCAGCACCCCACAGGGGGGGGAGCAGTACTTC.

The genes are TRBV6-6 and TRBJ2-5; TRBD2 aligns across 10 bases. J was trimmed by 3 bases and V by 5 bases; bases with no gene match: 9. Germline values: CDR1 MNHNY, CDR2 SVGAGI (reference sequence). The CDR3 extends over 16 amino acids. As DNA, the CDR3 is TGTGCCAGCAGTACCCCGGGACTAGCGAACAAAGAGACCCAGTACTTC. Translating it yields CASSTPGLANKETQYF.

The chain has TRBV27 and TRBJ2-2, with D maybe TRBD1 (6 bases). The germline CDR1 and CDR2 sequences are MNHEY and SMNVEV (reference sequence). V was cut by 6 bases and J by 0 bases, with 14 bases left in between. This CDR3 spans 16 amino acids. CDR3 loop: CASRPDRRANTGELFF. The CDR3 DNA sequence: TGTGCCAGCAGACCCGACAGGAGAGCGAACACCGGGGAGCTGTTTTTT.

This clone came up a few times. The CDR3 DNA reads as TGTGCCAGCAGCGTCGGACAGGGGAACACTGAAGCTTTCTTT. Amino acid sequence: CASSVGQGNTEAFF. The V and J genes are TRBV9 and TRBJ1-1; 8 bases match TRBD1. V shed 2 bases, J shed 1 base, and the junction held 1 base outside the gene matches. The germline V gene has CDR1 SGDLS and CDR2 YYNGEE. The CDR3 length is 14 residues.

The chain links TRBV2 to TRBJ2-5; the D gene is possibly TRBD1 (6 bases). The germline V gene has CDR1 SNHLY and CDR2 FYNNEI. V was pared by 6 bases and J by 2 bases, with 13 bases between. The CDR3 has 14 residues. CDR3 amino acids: CASSPYREQETQYF. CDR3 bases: TGTGCCAGCAGCCCCTACAGGGAACAAGAGACCCAGTACTTC.

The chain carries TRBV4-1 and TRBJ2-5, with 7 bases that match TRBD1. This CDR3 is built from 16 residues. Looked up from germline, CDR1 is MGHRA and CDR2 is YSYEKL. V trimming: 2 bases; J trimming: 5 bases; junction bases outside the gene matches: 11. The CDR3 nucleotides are TGCGCCAGCAGCCAACTCCCGGGACAGAGTATCGAGACCCAGTACTTC. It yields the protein CASSQLPGQSIETQYF.

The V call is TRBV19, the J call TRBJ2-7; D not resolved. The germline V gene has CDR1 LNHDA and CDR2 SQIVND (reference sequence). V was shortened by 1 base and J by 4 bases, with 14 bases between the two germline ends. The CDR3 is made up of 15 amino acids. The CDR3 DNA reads TGTGCCAGTAGTATAGGAAACAGCCCCCGATACGAGCAGTACTTC. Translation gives CASSIGNSPRYEQYF.

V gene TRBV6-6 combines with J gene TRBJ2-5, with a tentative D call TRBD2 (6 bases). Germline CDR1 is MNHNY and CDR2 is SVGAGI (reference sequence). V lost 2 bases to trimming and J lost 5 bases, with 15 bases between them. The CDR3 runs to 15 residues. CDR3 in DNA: TGTGCCAGCAGTTACCCGAAGGAGGGACCGGAGACCCAGTACTTC. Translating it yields CASSYPKEGPETQYF.

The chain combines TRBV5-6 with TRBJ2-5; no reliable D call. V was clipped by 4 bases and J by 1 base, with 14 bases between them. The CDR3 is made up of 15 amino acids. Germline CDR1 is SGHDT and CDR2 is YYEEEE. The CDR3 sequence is CASSPSNTIQETQYF. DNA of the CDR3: TGTGCCAGCAGCCCCTCGAATACTATCCAAGAGACCCAGTACTTC. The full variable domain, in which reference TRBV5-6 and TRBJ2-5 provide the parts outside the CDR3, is DAGVTQSPTHLIKTRGQQVTLRCSPKSGHDTVSWYQQALGQGPQFIFQYYEEEERQRGNFPDRFSGHQFPNYSSELNVNALLLGDSALYLCASSPSNTIQETQYFGPGTRLLVL.

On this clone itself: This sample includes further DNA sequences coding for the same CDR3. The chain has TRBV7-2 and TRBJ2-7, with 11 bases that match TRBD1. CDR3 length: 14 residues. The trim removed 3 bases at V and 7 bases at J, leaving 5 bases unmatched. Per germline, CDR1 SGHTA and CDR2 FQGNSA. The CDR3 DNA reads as TGTGCCAGCAGCTTCGGACAGGGGGCGAGGGAGCAGTACTTC. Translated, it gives CASSFGQGAREQYF.

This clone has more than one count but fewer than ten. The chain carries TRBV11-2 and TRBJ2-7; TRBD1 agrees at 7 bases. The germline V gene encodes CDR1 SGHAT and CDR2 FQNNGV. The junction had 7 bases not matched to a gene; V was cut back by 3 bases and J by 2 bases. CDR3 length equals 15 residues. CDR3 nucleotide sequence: TGTGCCAGCAGCTTCAACAGGGGACCTCCCTACGAGCAGTACTTC. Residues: CASSFNRGPPYEQYF.

The CDR3 reads CAWSVNRGSSGNQPQHF. The CDR3 nucleotides are TGTGCCTGGAGTGTAAACAGGGGCTCCTCGGGCAATCAGCCCCAGCATTTT. The chain carries TRBV30 and TRBJ1-5; 7 nucleotides agree with TRBD1. The length of the CDR3 is 17 residues. V lost 0 bases, J lost 2 bases, and 10 bases stayed unmatched. Germline V gives CDR1 GTSNPN, CDR2 SVGIG (reference sequence).